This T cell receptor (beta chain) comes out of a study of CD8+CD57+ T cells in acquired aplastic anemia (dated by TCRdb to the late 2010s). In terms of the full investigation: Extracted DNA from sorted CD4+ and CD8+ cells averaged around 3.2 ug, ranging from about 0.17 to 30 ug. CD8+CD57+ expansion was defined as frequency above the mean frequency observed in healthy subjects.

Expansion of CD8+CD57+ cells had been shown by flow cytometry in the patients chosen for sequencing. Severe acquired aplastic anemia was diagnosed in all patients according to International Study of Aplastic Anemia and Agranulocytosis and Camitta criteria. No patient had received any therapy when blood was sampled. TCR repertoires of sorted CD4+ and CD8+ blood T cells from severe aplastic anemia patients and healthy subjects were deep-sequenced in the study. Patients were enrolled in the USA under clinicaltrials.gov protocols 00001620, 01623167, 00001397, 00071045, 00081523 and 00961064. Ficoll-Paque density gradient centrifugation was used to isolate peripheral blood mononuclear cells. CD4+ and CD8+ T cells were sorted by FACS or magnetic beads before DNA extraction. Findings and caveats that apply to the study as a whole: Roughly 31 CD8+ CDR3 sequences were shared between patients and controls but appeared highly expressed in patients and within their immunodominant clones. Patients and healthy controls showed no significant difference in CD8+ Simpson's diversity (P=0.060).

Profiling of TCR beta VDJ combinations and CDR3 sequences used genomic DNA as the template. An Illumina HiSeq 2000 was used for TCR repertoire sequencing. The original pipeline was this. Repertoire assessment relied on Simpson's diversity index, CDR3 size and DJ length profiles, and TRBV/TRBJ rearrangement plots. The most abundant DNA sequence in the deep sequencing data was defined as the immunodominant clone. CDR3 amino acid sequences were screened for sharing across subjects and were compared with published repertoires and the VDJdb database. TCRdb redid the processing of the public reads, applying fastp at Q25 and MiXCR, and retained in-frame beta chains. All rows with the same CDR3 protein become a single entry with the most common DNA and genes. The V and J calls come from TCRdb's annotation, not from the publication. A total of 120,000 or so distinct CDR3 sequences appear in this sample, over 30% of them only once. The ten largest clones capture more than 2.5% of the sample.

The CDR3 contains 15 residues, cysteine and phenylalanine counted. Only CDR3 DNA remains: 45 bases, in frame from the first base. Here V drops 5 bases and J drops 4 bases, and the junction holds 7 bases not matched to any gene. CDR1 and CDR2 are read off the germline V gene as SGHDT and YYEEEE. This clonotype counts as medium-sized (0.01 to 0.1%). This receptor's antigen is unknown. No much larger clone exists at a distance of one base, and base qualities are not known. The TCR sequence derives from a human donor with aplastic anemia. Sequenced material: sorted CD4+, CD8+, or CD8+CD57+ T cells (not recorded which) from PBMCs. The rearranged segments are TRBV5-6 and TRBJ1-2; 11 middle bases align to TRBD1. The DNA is TGTGCCAGCAGTTTCCCCGGGACAGGGGGCTATGGCTACACCTTC. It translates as CASSFPGTGGYGYTF.